Below are 28 T cell receptor beta chains sequenced from a single sample in a study of cytomegalovirus exposure and HLA in healthy donors. The primer mix had 60 Vbeta and 13 Jbeta primers. Clones were sequenced by immunoSEQ multiplex PCR, and TCRdb holds only the in-frame ones, with some missing. The sample lists about 100,000 clones; about three quarters were seen once. The source material was PBMCs. The receptors derive from a man aged 40-49 years in good health and CMV-seropositive.

As to this clone: This sample includes further DNA sequences coding for the same CDR3. This chain uses TRBV9 with TRBJ2-3; tentatively, D is TRBD1 (6 bases). V dropped 0 bases and J dropped 1 base, with 9 bases sitting between them. This CDR3 spans 15 amino acids. The germline V gene encodes CDR1 SGDLS and CDR2 YYNGEE. The CDR3: CASSVEQGRTDTQYF. CDR3 DNA sequence: TGTGCCAGCAGCGTAGAACAGGGACGCACAGATACGCAGTATTTT.

This chain links TRBV28 with TRBJ1-4; 8 nucleotides line up with TRBD1. Looked up from germline, CDR1 is MDHEN and CDR2 is SYDVKM. The CDR3 totals 18 residues. The V and J ends lost 8 bases and 3 bases, in that order; junction bases with no gene match: 17. Here the CDR3 reads CASVNRDRSLSANEKLFF. CDR3 nucleotides: TGTGCCAGCGTAAACCGGGACAGGTCCCTTTCGGCTAATGAAAAACTGTTTTTT. The full variable domain, with the rest looked up from reference TRBV28 and TRBJ1-4, is DVKVTQSSRYLVKRTGEKVFLECVQDMDHENMFWYRQDPGLGLRLIYFSYDVKMKEKGDIPEGYSVSREKKERFSLILESASTNQTSMYLCASVNRDRSLSANEKLFFGSGTQLSVL.

The J gene is TRBJ2-7, the V gene TRBV14; perhaps TRBD1 as D (5 bases). The V and J ends lost 0 bases and 0 bases respectively, with 15 bases between them. The CDR3 length is 17 residues. Germline CDR1 and CDR2: SGHDN and FVKESK. CDR3 sequence reads: CASSQDAGRANSYEQYF. The CDR3 coding sequence is TGTGCCAGCAGCCAAGACGCCGGCAGGGCCAACTCCTACGAGCAGTACTTC. The full variable domain, completed using reference TRBV14 and TRBJ2-7, is EAGVTQFPSHSVIEKGQTVTLRCDPISGHDNLYWYRRVMGKEIKFLLHFVKESKQDESGMPNNRFLAERTGGTYSTLKVQPAELEDSGVYFCASSQDAGRANSYEQYFGPGTRLTVT.

In its sample, this clone was seen a few times. This rearrangement joins TRBV6-5 to TRBJ2-3; D is undetermined. CDR1 and CDR2 from the germline V gene are MNHEY and SVGAGI. The CDR3 is 15 residues long. Trimming stripped 5 bases from V and 4 bases from J, with 16 bases between. The CDR3 sequence is CASSTSRIPSDTQYF. The CDR3 DNA is TGTGCCAGCAGTACCTCTAGGATCCCTTCAGATACGCAGTATTTT.

The DNA for the CDR3 is TGTGCCAGCAGCTTGGTGAGCGGGGGAGAATCTGGCTACACCTTC. Translation gives CASSLVSGGESGYTF. The gene calls are TRBV5-4 and TRBJ1-2; tentatively, D is TRBD1 (5 bases). Trimming pared 0 bases from V and 7 bases from J, leaving 16 bases between. This CDR3 spans 15 amino acids. Germline V CDR1 and CDR2: SGHNT, YYREEE (reference sequence).

The rearrangement links TRBV11-2 to TRBJ2-5; a weak D match, TRBD1 (7 bases). Trimming shortened V by 5 bases and J by 2 bases, and 18 bases separated the two germline ends. This CDR3 contains 16 residues. Germline V gene sequence: CDR1 SGHAT, CDR2 FQNNGV. The CDR3 nucleotides read TGTGCCAGCAGCCAGGGGGGTTCAGCCCAACAAGAGACCCAGTACTTC. Protein sequence: CASSQGGSAQQETQYF. Drawing the rest from reference TRBV11-2 and TRBJ2-5, the complete variable domain is EAGVAQSPRYKIIEKRQSVAFWCNPISGHATLYWYQQILGQGPKLLIQFQNNGVVDDSQLPKDRFSAERLKGVDSTLKIQPAKLEDSAVYLCASSQGGSAQQETQYFGPGTRLLVL.

On this clone: Likely a read error: the CDR3 ends without its conserved phenylalanine or tryptophan. The DNA is omitted, as the CDR3 cannot be located on it reliably, and the CDR3 follows TCRdb's listing. The genes are TRBV5-1 and TRBJ2-4; TRBD1 reflects the table's D call only, with no check against the DNA. Germline V CDR1 and CDR2: SGHRS, YFSETQ. Termini included, the CDR3 measures 12 amino acids. Here the CDR3 reads CASSLARDTAPT.

Only one count was recorded for this clone. The rearrangement links TRBV28 to TRBJ1-2; the match to TRBD1 covers 8 bases. The CDR3 length is 16 residues. V lost 6 bases and J lost 5; bases outside the gene matches: 14. Looked up from germline, CDR1 is MDHEN and CDR2 is SYDVKM. The CDR3 DNA reads TGTGCCAGCAGACCACCCTCCGGACAGGGTGGGTATGGCTACACCTTC. It codes for CASRPPSGQGGYGYTF.

Remarks on this clone: The junction does not match germline at one end; this may be a read error. The rearrangement uses TRBV27 and TRBJ1-6; D is possibly TRBD1 (6 bases). The CDR3 contains 14 residues. CDR1 is MNHEY and CDR2 is SMNVEV in the germline V gene (reference sequence). CDR3 DNA: TGTGCCAGCAGTTTCGGACAGCCGGGATCACCCCTTCACTTT. The encoded protein is CASSFGQPGSPLHF.

This sequence joins TRBV5-4 and TRBJ2-7; the D gene is possibly TRBD1 (6 bases). The germline CDR1 and CDR2 sequences are SGHNT and YYREEE (reference sequence). The ends were cut back, 1 base at V and 1 base at J, with 12 bases in the middle. The CDR3 sequence is 15 residues long. CDR3 in amino acids: CASSLNRDGSYEQYF. CDR3 nucleotides: TGTGCCAGCAGCTTGAACAGGGATGGGTCCTACGAGCAGTACTTC.

The chain uses TRBV11-2 and TRBJ1-2; D may be TRBD1 (5 bases). The CDR3 sequence is 15 residues long. In germline, CDR1 is SGHAT, CDR2 FQNNGV. V was clipped by 0 bases and J by 4 bases, with 12 bases between them. The CDR3 coding sequence is TGTGCCAGCAGCTTAGATCGGGGGGAAGCCTATGGCTACACCTTC. Translating it yields CASSLDRGEAYGYTF. Using reference TRBV11-2 and TRBJ1-2 for the parts outside the CDR3, the full variable domain is EAGVAQSPRYKIIEKRQSVAFWCNPISGHATLYWYQQILGQGPKLLIQFQNNGVVDDSQLPKDRFSAERLKGVDSTLKIQPAKLEDSAVYLCASSLDRGEAYGYTFGSGTRLTVV.

This chain joins TRBV15 and TRBJ1-2; TRBD1 might be the D (5 bases). The length of the CDR3 is 15 residues. V was shortened by 7 bases and J by 7 bases, with 22 bases between the two germline ends. CDR1 is LNHNV and CDR2 is YYDKDF in the germline V gene (reference sequence). The CDR3, as DNA: TGTGCCACCACTAAAGTTGCGGGAGGGGAAGGTGGCTACACCTTC. Protein product: CATTKVAGGEGGYTF.

V gene TRBV5-6 combines with J gene TRBJ2-5; a weak D match, TRBD1 (5 bases). The J call may be incorrect, as the DNA end agrees better with TRBJ2-7. The length of the CDR3 is 14 residues. The germline CDR1 and CDR2 sequences are SGHDT and YYEEEE. The CDR3 reads CASSLGTSSYEQYF. Here the CDR3 DNA reads TGTGCCAGCAGCTTGGGGACATCATCCTACGAGCAGTACTTC.

The chain carries TRBV6-6 and TRBJ1-5, with D unclear. The CDR3 length is 15 residues. V lost 4 bases, J lost 7 bases, and 17 bases lay in between. Germline CDR1 is MNHNY and CDR2 is SVGAGI (reference sequence). CDR3 region: CASSSLDLSSQPQHF. CDR3 in DNA: TGTGCCAGCAGTTCCCTCGACTTGTCGAGCCAGCCCCAGCATTTT.

This clone was counted a few times. This same CDR3 is encoded by further DNA sequences in the sample. The chain uses TRBV7-2 and TRBJ2-7; 11 positions agree with TRBD2. The CDR3 has 15 residues. Germline V gives CDR1 SGHTA, CDR2 FQGNSA. V lost 5 bases to trimming and J lost 0 bases; unmatched junction nucleotides: 3. This CDR3 is CASSPTSGSSYEQYF. CDR3 DNA sequence: TGTGCCAGCAGCCCTACTAGCGGGAGCTCCTACGAGCAGTACTTC.

The chain is built from TRBV28 and TRBJ2-5, with 11 bases that match TRBD2. The DNA end is a closer match to TRBJ2-7, so the J assignment may be wrong. The CDR3 has 15 residues. Germline CDR1 is MDHEN and CDR2 is SYDVKM. The CDR3 here is CASQLAGAGSYEQYF. CDR3 coding DNA: TGTGCCAGCCAACTAGCGGGAGCGGGCTCCTACGAGCAGTACTTC.

In its sample, this clone was seen once. This chain joins TRBV4-1 and TRBJ2-7; TRBD2 matches at 9 bases. The CDR3 spans 15 residues. CDR1 is MGHRA and CDR2 is YSYEKL in the germline V gene. V shed 2 bases and J 3 bases; nucleotides not matched to a gene: 5. The CDR3 DNA reads as TGCGCCAGCAGCCAACCTGGACTAGCGAACTACGAGCAGTACTTC. This encodes CASSQPGLANYEQYF.

The chain combines TRBV27 with TRBJ1-4; TRBD1 might be the D (5 bases). The germline V and J ends were trimmed by 11 bases and 6 bases, with 25 bases remaining between them. Germline CDR1 reads MNHEY; CDR2 reads SMNVEV (reference sequence). CDR3 size: 16 residues. This CDR3 reads CAAPGAWVRHDEKLFF. The CDR3 bases are TGTGCCGCCCCTGGGGCTTGGGTAAGACACGATGAAAAACTGTTTTTT.

The chain joins TRBV6-1 to TRBJ1-2, with D unclear. Germline CDR1 is MNHNS and CDR2 is SASEGT. The CDR3 extends over 12 amino acids. Trimming removed 6 bases at V and 3 bases at J, with 8 bases between. CDR3 protein: CASRETHYGYTF. The CDR3 nucleotides are TGTGCCAGCAGAGAGACACACTATGGCTACACCTTC.

A few counts support this clone. The V and J genes are TRBV6-6 and TRBJ2-7; 8 nucleotides align to TRBD1. Per germline, CDR1 MNHNY and CDR2 SVGAGI (reference sequence). The CDR3 consists of 16 residues. V trimming: 6 bases; J trimming: 3 bases; junction bases outside the gene matches: 13. Here the CDR3 DNA reads TGTGCCAGCAGACATCCGGCCCGGGACAGGAACTACGAGCAGTACTTC. This translates into CASRHPARDRNYEQYF.

V is TRBV4-1 and J is TRBJ2-7, with D perhaps matching TRBD1 (6 bases). V lost 3 bases and J 4 bases, leaving 10 bases between the germline ends. The CDR3 covers 13 residues. Germline-derived CDR1 and CDR2 are MGHRA and YSYEKL. The CDR3 is CASSQGASYEQYF. The CDR3 nucleotides are TGCGCCAGCAGCCAGGGGGCCAGTTACGAGCAGTACTTC.

The chain employs TRBV2 and TRBJ2-1, with D possibly TRBD2 on 6 matching bases. The ends were cut back, 5 bases at V and 6 bases at J, with 17 bases in the middle. CDR1 and CDR2 from the germline V gene are SNHLY and FYNNEI. The CDR3 loop spans 15 amino acids. The CDR3 is CASSFGSRSSNEQFF. CDR3 nucleotide sequence: TGTGCCAGCAGTTTCGGGAGTAGGTCAAGCAATGAGCAGTTCTTC.

The rearrangement joins TRBV7-9 to TRBJ2-3, with unresolved D. CDR1 is SEHNR and CDR2 is FQNEAQ in the germline V gene (reference sequence). Between the trimmed V and J ends, which lost 5 bases and 2 bases, there was a span of 5 bases. CDR3 length equals 12 residues. The CDR3 DNA follows: TGTGCCAGCAGCCCCTTCACAGATACGCAGTATTTT. This gives the protein CASSPFTDTQYF.

J is TRBJ2-5 and V is TRBV9; the D call may be TRBD1 or TRBD2 (6 bases each). This CDR3 is 14 amino acids long. Trimming removed 4 bases from V and 1 base from J, with 11 bases in between. Germline CDR1 is SGDLS and CDR2 is YYNGEE. The CDR3 sequence: CASSLGGLQETQYF. CDR3 coding DNA: TGTGCCAGCAGCCTAGGGGGGCTCCAAGAGACCCAGTACTTC.

The chain uses TRBV6-6 and TRBJ2-3; 12 bases agree with TRBD2. The CDR3 has 15 amino acids. With V trimmed by 7 bases and J by 4 bases, 6 bases remained unmatched. Germline loops: CDR1 MNHNY, CDR2 SVGAGI (reference sequence). The CDR3 DNA sequence: TGTGCCAGCACCATCGGACTAGCGGGGTCAGATACGCAGTATTTT. Translation: CASTIGLAGSDTQYF.

CDR3 sequence (DNA): TGCACCAGCAGCCAAGATAGAACTAGCGGGCACGAGGATACGCAGTATTTT. It encodes CTSSQDRTSGHEDTQYF. The chain joins TRBV1 to TRBJ2-3; the listed D gene, TRBD2, was not tested against the DNA. TRBV1 is assigned pseudogene status. This CDR3 is 17 amino acids long.

CDR3 protein: CASSQGMTHEQFF. In DNA form, the CDR3 reads TGCGCCAGCAGCCAAGGAATGACTCATGAGCAGTTCTTC. The chain uses TRBV4-3 and TRBJ2-1, with unresolved D. Germline-derived CDR1 and CDR2 are LGHNA and YSLEER. The CDR3 has 13 amino acids. Trimming cost V 1 base and J 8 bases, with 9 bases left between them.

The rearrangement uses TRBV11-2 and TRBJ2-3; D is uncertain. The ends were cut back, 0 bases at V and 0 bases at J, with 7 bases in the middle. This CDR3 comprises 15 residues. Germline V gene data show CDR1 as SGHAT and CDR2 as FQNNGV. CDR3 amino acids: CASSLDAASTDTQYF. The CDR3 nucleotides read TGTGCCAGCAGCTTAGACGCGGCTAGCACAGATACGCAGTATTTT.